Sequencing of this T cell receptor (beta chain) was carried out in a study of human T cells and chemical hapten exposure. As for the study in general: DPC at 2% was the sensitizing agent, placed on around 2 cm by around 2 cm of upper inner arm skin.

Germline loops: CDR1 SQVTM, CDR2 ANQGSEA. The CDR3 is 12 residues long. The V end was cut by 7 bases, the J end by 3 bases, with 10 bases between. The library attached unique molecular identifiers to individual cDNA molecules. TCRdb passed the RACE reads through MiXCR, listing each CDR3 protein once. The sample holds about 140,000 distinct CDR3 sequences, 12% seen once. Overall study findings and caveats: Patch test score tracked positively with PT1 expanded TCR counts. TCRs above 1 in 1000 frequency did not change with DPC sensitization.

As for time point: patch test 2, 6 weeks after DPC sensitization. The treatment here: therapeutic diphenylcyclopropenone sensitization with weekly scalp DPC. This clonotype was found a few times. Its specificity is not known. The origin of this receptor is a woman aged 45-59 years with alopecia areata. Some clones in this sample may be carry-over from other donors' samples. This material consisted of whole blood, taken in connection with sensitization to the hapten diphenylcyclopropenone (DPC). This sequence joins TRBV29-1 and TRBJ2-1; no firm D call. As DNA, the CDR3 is TGCAGCGGTGGAGCCAGCTACAATGAGCAGTTCTTC. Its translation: CSGGASYNEQFF.